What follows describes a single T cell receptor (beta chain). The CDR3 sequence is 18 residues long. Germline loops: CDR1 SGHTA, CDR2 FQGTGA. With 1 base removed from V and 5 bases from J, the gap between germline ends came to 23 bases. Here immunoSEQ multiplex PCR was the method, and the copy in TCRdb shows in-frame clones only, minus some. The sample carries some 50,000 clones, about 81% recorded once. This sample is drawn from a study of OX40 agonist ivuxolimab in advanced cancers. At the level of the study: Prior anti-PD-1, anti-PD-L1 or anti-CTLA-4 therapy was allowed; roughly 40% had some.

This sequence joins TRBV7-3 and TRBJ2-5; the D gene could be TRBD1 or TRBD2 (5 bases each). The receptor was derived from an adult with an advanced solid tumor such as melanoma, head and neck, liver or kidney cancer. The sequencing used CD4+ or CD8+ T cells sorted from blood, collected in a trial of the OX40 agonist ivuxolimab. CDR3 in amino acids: CASSLNPPTSTWGETQYF. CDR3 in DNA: TGTGCCAGCAGCTTAAACCCCCCCACAAGTACCTGGGGGGAGACCCAGTACTTC.